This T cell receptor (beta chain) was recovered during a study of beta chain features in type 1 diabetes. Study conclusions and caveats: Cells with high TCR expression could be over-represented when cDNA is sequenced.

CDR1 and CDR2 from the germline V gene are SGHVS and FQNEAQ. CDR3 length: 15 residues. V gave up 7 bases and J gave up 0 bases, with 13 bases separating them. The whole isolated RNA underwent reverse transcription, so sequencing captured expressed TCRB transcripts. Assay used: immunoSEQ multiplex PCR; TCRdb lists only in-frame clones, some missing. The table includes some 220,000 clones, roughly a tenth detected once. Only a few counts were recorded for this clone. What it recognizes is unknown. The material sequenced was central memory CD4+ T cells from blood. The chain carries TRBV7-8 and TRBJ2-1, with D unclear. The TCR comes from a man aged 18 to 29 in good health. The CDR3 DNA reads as TGTGCCAGCACCCCCAGCGTCCGCTCCTACAATGAGCAGTTCTTC. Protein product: CASTPSVRSYNEQFF.